These T cell receptor beta chains were read from a single sample in a study of blood T cells in healthy people across ages. MiXCR was run by TCRdb on the 5' RACE reads, yielding one entry per CDR3 protein. Of fewer than 2,000,000 distinct CDR3 sequences in the sample, roughly two fifths are singletons; the top ten hold about 23%. What was sequenced was blood. These receptors were obtained from a human donor in good health. Each CDR3 is given with its conserved first and last residue. D genes are given only for firm matches. Rows may omit the clone size; those that give it use once, few, many or a size class.

d_gene	v_gene	j_gene	abundance	CDR3aa	CDR3nt
NA	TRBV7-2	TRBJ1-1	NA	CASSPMPAMNTEAFF	TGTGCCAGCAGCCCAATGCCAGCTATGAACACTGAAGCTTTCTTT
NA	TRBV20-1	TRBJ1-2	NA	CSASPRLAYGYTF	TGCAGTGCATCCCCGAGGCTGGCCTATGGCTACACCTTC
NA	TRBV29-1	TRBJ2-5	many	CSVRTRLVETQYF	TGCAGCGTTCGGACGAGATTGGTGGAGACCCAGTACTTC
NA	TRBV6-6	TRBJ1-4	NA	CASSTDTTYEKLFF	TGTGCCAGCAGTACGGACACCACTTATGAAAAACTGTTTTTT
NA	TRBV12-3/TRBV12-4	TRBJ1-6	few	CASSLAPTGSYNSPLHF	TGTGCCAGCAGTTTAGCGCCCACAGGCTCCTATAATTCACCCCTCCACTTT
NA	TRBV24-1	TRBJ1-5	NA	CATSEGSAYSNQPQHF	TGTGCCACCAGTGAAGGATCGGCCTATAGCAATCAGCCCCAGCATTTT
NA	TRBV7-3	TRBJ2-2	few	CASSLSLGTGELFF	TGTGCCAGCAGCTTATCCCTGGGCACCGGGGAGCTGTTTTTT
NA	TRBV5-1	TRBJ2-4	NA	CASSLERVGGSKQYF	TGCGCCAGCAGCTTGGAGCGTGTTGGGGGGTCTAAGCAGTACTTC
NA	TRBV6-6	TRBJ2-1	NA	CASRGGGADNEQFF	TGTGCCAGCAGAGGGGGTGGCGCGGACAATGAGCAGTTCTTC
TRBD1	TRBV28	TRBJ2-7	NA	CASSFPTGGLYEQYF	TGTGCCAGCAGTTTTCCGACAGGGGGCCTCTACGAGCAGTACTTC
TRBD1	TRBV2	TRBJ1-4	NA	CASRREQGGEKLFF	TGTGCCAGCAGGAGAGAACAGGGGGGTGAAAAACTGTTTTTT
TRBD2	TRBV4-3	TRBJ2-2	NA	CASSPGLGESGELFF	TGCGCCAGCAGCCCCGGACTAGGGGAGAGCGGGGAGCTGTTTTTT
TRBD2	TRBV6-1	TRBJ2-7	few	CASRLAGVPYEQYF	TGTGCCAGCAGACTAGCGGGGGTCCCTTACGAGCAGTACTTC
NA	TRBV20-1	TRBJ1-4	few	CSASTGREKLFF	TGCAGTGCTTCCACAGGGAGAGAAAAACTGTTTTTT
NA	TRBV6-2/TRBV6-3	TRBJ2-1	few	CASSPWGAIGNEQFF	TGTGCCAGCAGCCCATGGGGGGCAATTGGGAATGAGCAGTTCTTC
TRBD1	TRBV4-1	TRBJ1-6	few	CASSQPGQGAKNSPLHF	TGCGCCAGCAGCCAACCCGGACAGGGGGCAAAAAATTCACCCCTCCACTTT
NA	TRBV4-3	TRBJ2-7	NA	CASSQDIVGSYEQYF	TGCGCCAGCAGCCAAGATATAGTGGGGAGCTACGAGCAGTACTTC
NA	TRBV20-1	TRBJ1-5	NA	CSAPLWGGDSEQPQHF	TGCAGTGCTCCGCTCTGGGGGGGCGATTCCGAACAGCCCCAGCATTTT
NA	TRBV7-9	TRBJ1-4	NA	CASSFSNEKLFF	TGTGCCAGCAGCTTCAGCAATGAAAAACTGTTTTTT
NA	TRBV12-3/TRBV12-4	TRBJ2-4	NA	CASIDAVSSNIQYF	TGTGCCAGCATCGACGCAGTCTCCAGTAACATTCAGTACTTC
NA	TRBV5-1	TRBJ2-5	few	CASSLRGAEETQYF	TGTGCCAGCAGTTTACGGGGGGCTGAAGAGACCCAGTACTTC
TRBD1	TRBV12-3/TRBV12-4	TRBJ1-2	NA	CASSPTGVQGYTF	TGTGCCAGCAGTCCTACAGGGGTGCAGGGCTACACCTTC
NA	TRBV7-8	TRBJ2-3	NA	CASSYVAGTDTQYF	TGTGCCAGCAGCTACGTAGCGGGCACAGATACGCAGTATTTT
TRBD2	TRBV7-2	TRBJ2-5	NA	CASSESRGGYGETQYF	TGTGCCAGCAGCGAATCCCGGGGGGGCTACGGAGAGACCCAGTACTTC
NA	TRBV12-3/TRBV12-4	TRBJ1-2	few	CASSFEGSYGHTF	TGTGCCAGCAGTTTTGAGGGAAGCTATGGCCACACCTTC
NA	TRBV29-1	TRBJ1-4	NA	CSVGEYNEKLFF	TGCAGCGTCGGAGAGTATAATGAAAAACTGTTTTTT
NA	TRBV20-1	TRBJ1-5	few	CSPGGINQPQHF	TGCAGTCCCGGGGGTATCAATCAGCCCCAGCATTTT